This entry describes one T cell receptor beta chain. TCRdb processed the 5' RACE reads anew with MiXCR; each CDR3 protein has one entry. Of around 300,000 distinct CDR3 sequences listed, around 13% are singletons. The sample belongs to a study of T-cell memory formation after mild COVID-19. The germline CDR1 and CDR2 sequences are MNHEY and SVGAGI. V lost 9 bases and J lost 7; bases outside the gene matches: 7. This CDR3 contains 12 residues. The sequenced sample consisted of PBMCs or a T cell subset sorted from them (not recorded which). V is TRBV6-5 and J is TRBJ1-2; 8 nucleotides agree with TRBD1. The TCR was taken from a young man who had mild COVID-19 (a few samples of this study predate the infection). Cell type and time point are not known. The CDR3 region is CASSDREGGYTF. The CDR3 region has the DNA TGTGCCAGTTCGGACAGGGAGGGTGGCTACACCTTC.